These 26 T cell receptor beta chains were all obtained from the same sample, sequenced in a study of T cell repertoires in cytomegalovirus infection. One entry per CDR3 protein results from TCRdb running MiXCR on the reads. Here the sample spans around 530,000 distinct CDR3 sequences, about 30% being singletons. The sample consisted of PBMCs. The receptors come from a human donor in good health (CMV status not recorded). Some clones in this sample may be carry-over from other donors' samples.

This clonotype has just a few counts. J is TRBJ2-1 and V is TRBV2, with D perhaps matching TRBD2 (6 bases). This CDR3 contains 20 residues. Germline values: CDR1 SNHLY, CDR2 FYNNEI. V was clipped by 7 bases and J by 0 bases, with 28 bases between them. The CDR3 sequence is CASTLSPGEGPRSSYNEQFF. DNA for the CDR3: TGTGCCAGCACTTTATCCCCGGGAGAGGGCCCTAGGAGCTCCTACAATGAGCAGTTCTTC.

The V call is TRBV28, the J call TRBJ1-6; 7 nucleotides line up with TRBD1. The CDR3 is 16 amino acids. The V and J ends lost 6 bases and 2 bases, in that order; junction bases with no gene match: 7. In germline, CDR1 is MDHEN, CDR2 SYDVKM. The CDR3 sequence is CASSLTGTPYNSPLHF. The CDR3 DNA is TGTGCCAGCAGCCTGACAGGGACCCCCTATAATTCACCCCTCCACTTT.

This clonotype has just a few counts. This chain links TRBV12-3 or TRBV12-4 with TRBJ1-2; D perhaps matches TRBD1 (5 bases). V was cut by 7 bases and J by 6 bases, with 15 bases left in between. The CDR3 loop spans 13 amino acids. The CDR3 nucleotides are TGTGCCAGCACCCGGGGAACGGGGGATGGCTACACCTTC. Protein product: CASTRGTGDGYTF.

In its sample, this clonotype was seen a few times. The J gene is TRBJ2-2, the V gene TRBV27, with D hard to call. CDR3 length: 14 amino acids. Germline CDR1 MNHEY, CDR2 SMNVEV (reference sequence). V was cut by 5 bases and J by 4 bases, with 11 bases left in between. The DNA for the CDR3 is TGTGCCAGCAGTACCTATCAGGCCACCGGGGAGCTGTTTTTT. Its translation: CASSTYQATGELFF.

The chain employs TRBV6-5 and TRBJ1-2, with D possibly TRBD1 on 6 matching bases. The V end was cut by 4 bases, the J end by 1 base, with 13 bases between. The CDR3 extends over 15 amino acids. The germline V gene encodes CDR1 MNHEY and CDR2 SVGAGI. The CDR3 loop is CASSLLRQVNYGYTF. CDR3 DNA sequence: TGTGCCAGCAGTTTACTAAGACAGGTTAACTATGGCTACACCTTC.

CDR3 in DNA: TGTGCCAGCAGCTTACCCAGGACGGAGACGAGGCTTCGCGAGCAGTACTTC. It codes for CASSLPRTETRLREQYF. The chain recombines TRBV7-2 with TRBJ2-7; D is unresolved. Germline V gene sequence: CDR1 SGHTA, CDR2 FQGNSA. CDR3 length: 17 amino acids. Trimming took off 2 bases at V and 6 bases at J, with 23 bases between the two ends. Full variable domain (rest looked up from reference TRBV7-2 and TRBJ2-7): GAGVSQSPSNKVTEKGKDVELRCDPISGHTALYWYRQSLGQGLEFLIYFQGNSAPDKSGLPSDRFSAERTGGSVSTLTIQRTQQEDSAVYLCASSLPRTETRLREQYFGPGTRLTVT.

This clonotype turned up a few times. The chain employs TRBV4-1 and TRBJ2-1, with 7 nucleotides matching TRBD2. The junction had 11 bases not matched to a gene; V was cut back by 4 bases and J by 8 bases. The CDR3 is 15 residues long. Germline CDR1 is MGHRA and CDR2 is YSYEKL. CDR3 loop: CASSPDFGGFDEQFF. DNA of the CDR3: TGCGCCAGCAGCCCAGATTTCGGGGGGTTCGATGAGCAGTTCTTC.

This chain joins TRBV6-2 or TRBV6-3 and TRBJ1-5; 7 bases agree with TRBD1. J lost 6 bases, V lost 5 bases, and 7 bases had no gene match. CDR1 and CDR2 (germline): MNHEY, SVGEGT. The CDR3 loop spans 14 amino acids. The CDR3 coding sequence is TGTGCCAGCAGTCGTACAGGGGTGGTTCAGCCCCAGCATTTT. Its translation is CASSRTGVVQPQHF.

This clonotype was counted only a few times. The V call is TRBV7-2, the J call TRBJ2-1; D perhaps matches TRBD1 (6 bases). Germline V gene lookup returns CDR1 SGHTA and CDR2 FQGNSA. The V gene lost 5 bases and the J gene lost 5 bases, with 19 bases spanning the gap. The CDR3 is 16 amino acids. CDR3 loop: CASSPSRQVIDNEQFF. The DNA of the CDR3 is TGTGCCAGCAGCCCTAGCAGACAGGTAATCGACAATGAGCAGTTCTTC.

The CDR3 loop reads CASTGTGGGNEQFF. The CDR3 DNA sequence: TGTGCCAGTACCGGGACTGGAGGGGGCAATGAGCAGTTCTTC. The rearrangement uses TRBV19 and TRBJ2-1; D is perhaps TRBD1 or TRBD2 (6 bases each). V lost 7 bases and J lost 6, with 16 bases in between. Per germline, CDR1 LNHDA and CDR2 SQIVND (reference sequence). The CDR3 has 14 residues.

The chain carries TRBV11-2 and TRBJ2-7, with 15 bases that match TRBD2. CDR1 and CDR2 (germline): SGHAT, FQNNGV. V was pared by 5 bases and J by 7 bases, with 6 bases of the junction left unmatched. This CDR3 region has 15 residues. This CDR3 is CASSPRTSGRGEQYF. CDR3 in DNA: TGTGCCAGCAGCCCGAGGACTAGCGGGAGGGGGGAGCAGTACTTC.

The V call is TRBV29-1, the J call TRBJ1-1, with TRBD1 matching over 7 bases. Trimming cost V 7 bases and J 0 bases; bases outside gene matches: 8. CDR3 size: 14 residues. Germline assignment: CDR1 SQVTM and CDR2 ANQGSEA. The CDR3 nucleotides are TGCAGCGCCGACAGGGCTTTGATGAACACTGAAGCTTTCTTT. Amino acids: CSADRALMNTEAFF.

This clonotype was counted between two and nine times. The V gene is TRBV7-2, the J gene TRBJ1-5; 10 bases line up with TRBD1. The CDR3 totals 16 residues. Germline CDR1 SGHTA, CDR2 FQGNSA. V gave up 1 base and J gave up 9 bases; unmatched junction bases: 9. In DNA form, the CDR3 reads TGTGCCAGCAGCTTAGGAGGCGGGACAGGGGCCTGGCCCCAGCATTTT. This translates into CASSLGGGTGAWPQHF.

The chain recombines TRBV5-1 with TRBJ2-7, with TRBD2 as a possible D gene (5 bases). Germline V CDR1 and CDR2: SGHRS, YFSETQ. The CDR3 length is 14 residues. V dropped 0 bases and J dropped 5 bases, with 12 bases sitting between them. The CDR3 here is CASSLEGLRDEQYV. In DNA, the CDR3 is TGCGCCAGCAGCTTGGAAGGACTTCGGGACGAGCAGTACGTC.

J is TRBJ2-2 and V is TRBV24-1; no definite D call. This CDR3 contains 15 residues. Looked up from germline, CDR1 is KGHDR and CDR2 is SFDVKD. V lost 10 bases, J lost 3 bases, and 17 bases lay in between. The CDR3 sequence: CATKESGRDTGELFF. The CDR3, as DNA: TGTGCCACTAAAGAATCGGGCCGGGACACCGGGGAGCTGTTTTTT.

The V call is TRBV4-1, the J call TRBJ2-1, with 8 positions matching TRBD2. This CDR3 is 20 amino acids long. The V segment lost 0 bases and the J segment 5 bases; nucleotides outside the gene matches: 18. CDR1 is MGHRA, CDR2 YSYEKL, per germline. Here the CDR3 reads CASSQDHPPLTSGWDNEQFF. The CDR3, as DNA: TGCGCCAGCAGCCAAGATCACCCCCCTCTCACTAGCGGTTGGGACAATGAGCAGTTCTTC.

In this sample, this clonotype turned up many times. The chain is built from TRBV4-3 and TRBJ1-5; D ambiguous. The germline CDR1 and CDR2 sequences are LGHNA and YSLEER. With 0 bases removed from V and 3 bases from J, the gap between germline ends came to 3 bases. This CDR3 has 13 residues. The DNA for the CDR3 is TGCGCCAGCAGCCAAGAGTCCAATCAGCCCCAGCATTTT. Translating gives CASSQESNQPQHF.

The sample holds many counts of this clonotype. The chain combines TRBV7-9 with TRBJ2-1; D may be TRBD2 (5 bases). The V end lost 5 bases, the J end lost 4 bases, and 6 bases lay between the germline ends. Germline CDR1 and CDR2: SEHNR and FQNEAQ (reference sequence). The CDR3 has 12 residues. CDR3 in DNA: TGTGCCAGCAGCCCGGGATACAATGAGCAGTTCTTC. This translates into CASSPGYNEQFF.

CDR3 DNA: TGTGCCAGTAGTACCCCCATCCCGTACAATGAGCAGTTCTTC. Residues: CASSTPIPYNEQFF. V usage is TRBV19 and J usage is TRBJ2-1; D is ambiguous. Germline V gene data show CDR1 as LNHDA and CDR2 as SQIVND (reference sequence). The V end lost 4 bases, the J end lost 4 bases, and 11 bases lay between the germline ends. The CDR3 sequence is 14 residues long.

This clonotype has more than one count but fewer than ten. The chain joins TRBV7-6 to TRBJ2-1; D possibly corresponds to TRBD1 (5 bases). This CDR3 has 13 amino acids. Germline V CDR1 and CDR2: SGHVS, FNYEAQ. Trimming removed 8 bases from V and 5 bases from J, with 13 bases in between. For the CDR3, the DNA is TGTGCCAGCGACAGACAACCGAACAATGAGCAGTTCTTC. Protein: CASDRQPNNEQFF.

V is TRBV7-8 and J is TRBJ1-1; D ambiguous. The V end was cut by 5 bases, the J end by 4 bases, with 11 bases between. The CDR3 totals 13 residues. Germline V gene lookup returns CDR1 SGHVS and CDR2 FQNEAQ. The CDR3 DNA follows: TGTGCCAGCAGCGGGAATAAGGGCACTGAAGCTTTCTTT. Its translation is CASSGNKGTEAFF.

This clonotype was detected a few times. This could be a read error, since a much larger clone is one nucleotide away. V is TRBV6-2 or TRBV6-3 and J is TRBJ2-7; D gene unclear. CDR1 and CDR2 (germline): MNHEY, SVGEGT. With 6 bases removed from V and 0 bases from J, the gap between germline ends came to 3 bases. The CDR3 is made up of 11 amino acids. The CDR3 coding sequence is TGTGCCAGCAGCCACTCCTACGAGCAGTACTTC. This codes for CASSHSYEQYF.

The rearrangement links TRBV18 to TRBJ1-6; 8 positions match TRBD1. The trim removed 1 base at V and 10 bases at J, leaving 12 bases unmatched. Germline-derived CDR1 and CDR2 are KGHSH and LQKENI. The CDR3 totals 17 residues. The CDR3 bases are TGTGCCAGCTCACCACAGCCGCAGGGACAGGCTTTATCACCCCTCCACTTT. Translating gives CASSPQPQGQALSPLHF.

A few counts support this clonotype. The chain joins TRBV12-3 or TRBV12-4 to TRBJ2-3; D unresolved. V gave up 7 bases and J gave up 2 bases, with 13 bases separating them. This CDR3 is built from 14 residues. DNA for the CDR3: TGTGCCAGCACGGCCCCCCATGACACAGATACGCAGTATTTT. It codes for CASTAPHDTDTQYF.

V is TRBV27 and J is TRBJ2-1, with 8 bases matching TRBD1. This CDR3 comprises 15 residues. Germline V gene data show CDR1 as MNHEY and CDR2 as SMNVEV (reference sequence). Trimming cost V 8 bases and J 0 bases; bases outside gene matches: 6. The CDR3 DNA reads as TGTGCCAGCTGGCCCACAGGGGGCTCCTACAATGAGCAGTTCTTC. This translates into CASWPTGGSYNEQFF.

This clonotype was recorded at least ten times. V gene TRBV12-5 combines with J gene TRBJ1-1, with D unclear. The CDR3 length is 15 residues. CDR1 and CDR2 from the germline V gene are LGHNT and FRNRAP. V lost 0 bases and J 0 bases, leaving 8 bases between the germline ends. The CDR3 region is CASGLVLGLNTEAFF. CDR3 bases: TGTGCTAGTGGTTTGGTTCTGGGTTTGAACACTGAAGCTTTCTTT.